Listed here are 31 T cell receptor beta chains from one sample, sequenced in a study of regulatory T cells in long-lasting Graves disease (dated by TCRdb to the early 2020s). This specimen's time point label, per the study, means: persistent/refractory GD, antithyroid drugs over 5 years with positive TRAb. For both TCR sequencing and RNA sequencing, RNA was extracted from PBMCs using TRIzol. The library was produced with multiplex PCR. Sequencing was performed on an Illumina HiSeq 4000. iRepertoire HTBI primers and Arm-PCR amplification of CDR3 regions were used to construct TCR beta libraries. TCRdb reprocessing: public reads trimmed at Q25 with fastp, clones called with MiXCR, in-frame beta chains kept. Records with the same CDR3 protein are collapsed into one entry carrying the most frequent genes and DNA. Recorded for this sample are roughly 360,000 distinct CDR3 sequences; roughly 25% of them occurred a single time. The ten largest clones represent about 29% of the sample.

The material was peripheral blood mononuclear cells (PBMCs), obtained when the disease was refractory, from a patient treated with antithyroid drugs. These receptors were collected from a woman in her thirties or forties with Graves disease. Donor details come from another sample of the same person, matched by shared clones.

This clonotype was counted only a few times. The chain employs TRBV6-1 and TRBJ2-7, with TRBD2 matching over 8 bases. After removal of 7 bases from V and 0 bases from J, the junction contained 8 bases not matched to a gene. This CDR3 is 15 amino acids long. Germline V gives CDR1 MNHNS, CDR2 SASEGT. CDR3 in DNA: TGTGCCAGCACCCCCGGACTAGCTGGCTCCTACGAGCAGTACTTC. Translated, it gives CASTPGLAGSYEQYF.

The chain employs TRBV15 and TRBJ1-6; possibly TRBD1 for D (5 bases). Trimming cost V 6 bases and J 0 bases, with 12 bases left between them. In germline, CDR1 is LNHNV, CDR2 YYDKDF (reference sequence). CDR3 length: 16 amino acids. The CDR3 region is CATSGQSSSYNSPLHF. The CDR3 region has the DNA TGTGCCACCAGTGGACAATCGAGCTCCTATAATTCACCCCTCCACTTT.

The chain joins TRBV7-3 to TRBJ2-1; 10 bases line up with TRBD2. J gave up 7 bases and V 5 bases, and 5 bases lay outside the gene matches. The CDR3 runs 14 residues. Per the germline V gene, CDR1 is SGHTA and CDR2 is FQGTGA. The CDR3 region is CASSPGSGRNEQFF. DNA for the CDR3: TGTGCCAGCAGCCCAGGTAGCGGGAGGAATGAGCAGTTCTTC. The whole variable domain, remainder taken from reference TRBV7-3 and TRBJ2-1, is GAGVSQTPSNKVTEKGKYVELRCDPISGHTALYWYRQSLGQGPEFLIYFQGTGAADDSGLPNDRFFAVRPEGSVSTLKIQRTERGDSAVYLCASSPGSGRNEQFFGPGTRLTVL.

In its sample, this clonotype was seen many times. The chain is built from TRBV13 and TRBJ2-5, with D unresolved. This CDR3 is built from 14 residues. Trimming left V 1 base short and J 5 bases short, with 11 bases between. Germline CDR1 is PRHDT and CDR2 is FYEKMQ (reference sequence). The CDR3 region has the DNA TGTGCCAGCAGCTTAGTTGGGGAAAGGGAGACCCAGTACTTC. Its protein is CASSLVGERETQYF. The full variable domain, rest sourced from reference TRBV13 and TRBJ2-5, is AAGVIQSPRHLIKEKRETATLKCYPIPRHDTVYWYQQGPGQDPQFLISFYEKMQSDKGSIPDRFSAQQFSDYHSELNMSSLELGDSALYFCASSLVGERETQYFGPGTRLLVL.

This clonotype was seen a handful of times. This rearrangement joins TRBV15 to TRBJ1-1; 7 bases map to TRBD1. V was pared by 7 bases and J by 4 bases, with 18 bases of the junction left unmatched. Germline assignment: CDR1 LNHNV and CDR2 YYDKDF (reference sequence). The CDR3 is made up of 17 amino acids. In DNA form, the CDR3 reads TGTGCCACCAAGGATTTTGGGCAGGGGGGCCGGGGCACTGAAGCTTTCTTT. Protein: CATKDFGQGGRGTEAFF.

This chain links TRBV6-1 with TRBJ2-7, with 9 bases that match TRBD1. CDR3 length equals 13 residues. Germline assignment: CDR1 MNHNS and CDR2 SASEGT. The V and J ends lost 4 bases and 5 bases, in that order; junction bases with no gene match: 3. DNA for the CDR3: TGTGCCAGCAGTGTGGGGACAGGGCACGAGCAGTACTTC. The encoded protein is CASSVGTGHEQYF.

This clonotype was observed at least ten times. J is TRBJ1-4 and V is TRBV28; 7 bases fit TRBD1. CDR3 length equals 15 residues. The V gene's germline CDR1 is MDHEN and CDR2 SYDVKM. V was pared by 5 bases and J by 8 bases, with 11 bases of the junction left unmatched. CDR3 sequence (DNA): TGTGCCAGCAGTCTACCAGGGGGTCGCCGCGAAAAACTGTTTTTT. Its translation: CASSLPGGRREKLFF.

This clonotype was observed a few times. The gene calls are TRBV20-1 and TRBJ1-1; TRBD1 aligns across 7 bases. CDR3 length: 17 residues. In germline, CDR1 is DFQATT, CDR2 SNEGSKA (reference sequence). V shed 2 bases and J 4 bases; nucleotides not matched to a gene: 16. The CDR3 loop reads CSARTRTGQNPSTEAFF. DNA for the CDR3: TGCAGTGCTAGAACTAGGACAGGTCAGAACCCGAGCACTGAAGCTTTCTTT.

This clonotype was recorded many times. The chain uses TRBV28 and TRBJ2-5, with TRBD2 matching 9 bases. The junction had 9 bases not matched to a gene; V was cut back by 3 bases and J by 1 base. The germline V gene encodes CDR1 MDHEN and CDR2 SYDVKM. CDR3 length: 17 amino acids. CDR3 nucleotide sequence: TGTGCCAGCAGTTTTGCCTTCAGCGGGAGGCCCCAAGAGACCCAGTACTTC. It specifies CASSFAFSGRPQETQYF. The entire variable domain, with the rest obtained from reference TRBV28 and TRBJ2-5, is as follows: DVKVTQSSRYLVKRTGEKVFLECVQDMDHENMFWYRQDPGLGLRLIYFSYDVKMKEKGDIPEGYSVSREKKERFSLILESASTNQTSMYLCASSFAFSGRPQETQYFGPGTRLLVL.

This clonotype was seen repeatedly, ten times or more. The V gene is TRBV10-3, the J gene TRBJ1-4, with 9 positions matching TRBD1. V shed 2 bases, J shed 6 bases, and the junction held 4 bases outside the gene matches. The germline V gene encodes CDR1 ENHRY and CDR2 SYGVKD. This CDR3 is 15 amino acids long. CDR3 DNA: TGTGCCATCAGTGAGGGGACAGGGAGATATGAAAAACTGTTTTTT. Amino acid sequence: CAISEGTGRYEKLFF.

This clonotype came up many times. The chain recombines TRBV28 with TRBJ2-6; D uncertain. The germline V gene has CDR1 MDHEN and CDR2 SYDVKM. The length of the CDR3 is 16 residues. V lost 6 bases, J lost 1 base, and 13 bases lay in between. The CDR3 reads CASSLTTPSGANVLTF. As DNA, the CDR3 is TGTGCCAGCAGCTTGACAACACCTTCTGGGGCCAACGTCCTGACTTTC.

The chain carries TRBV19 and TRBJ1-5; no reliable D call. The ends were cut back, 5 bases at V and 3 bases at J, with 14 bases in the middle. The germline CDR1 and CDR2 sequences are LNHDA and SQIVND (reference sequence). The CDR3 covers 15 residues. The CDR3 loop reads CASSQGPLLNQPQHF. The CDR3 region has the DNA TGTGCCAGTAGTCAAGGGCCATTACTCAATCAGCCCCAGCATTTT.

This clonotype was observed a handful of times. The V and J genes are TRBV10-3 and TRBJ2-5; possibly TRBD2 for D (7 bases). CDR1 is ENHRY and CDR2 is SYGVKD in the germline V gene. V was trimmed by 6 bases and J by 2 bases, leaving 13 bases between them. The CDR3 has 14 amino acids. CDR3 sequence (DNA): TGTGCCATCAGGGGGGGGGCTTCTCAAGAGACCCAGTACTTC. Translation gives CAIRGGASQETQYF.

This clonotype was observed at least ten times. In DNA, the CDR3 is TGTGCCAGCAGCAAGGGACAGTGGATCACTGAAGCTTTCTTT. Translating it yields CASSKGQWITEAFF. This chain connects TRBV11-2 to TRBJ1-1; 7 bases map to TRBD1. V lost 5 bases and J lost 4; bases outside the gene matches: 7. The CDR3 totals 14 residues. Germline values: CDR1 SGHAT, CDR2 FQNNGV.

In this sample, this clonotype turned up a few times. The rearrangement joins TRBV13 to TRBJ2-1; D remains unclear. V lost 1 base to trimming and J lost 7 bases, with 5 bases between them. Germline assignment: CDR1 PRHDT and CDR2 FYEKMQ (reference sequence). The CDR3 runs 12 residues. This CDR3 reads CASSLAANEQFF. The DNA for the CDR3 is TGTGCCAGCAGCTTAGCAGCGAATGAGCAGTTCTTC. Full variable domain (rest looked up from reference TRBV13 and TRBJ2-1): AAGVIQSPRHLIKEKRETATLKCYPIPRHDTVYWYQQGPGQDPQFLISFYEKMQSDKGSIPDRFSAQQFSDYHSELNMSSLELGDSALYFCASSLAANEQFFGPGTRLTVL.

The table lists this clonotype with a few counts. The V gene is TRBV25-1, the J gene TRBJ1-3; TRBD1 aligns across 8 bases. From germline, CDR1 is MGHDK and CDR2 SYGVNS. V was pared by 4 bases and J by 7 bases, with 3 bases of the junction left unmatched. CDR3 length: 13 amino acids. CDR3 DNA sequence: TGTGCCAGCAGTGGGACAGGGAGGAACACCATATATTTT. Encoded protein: CASSGTGRNTIYF.

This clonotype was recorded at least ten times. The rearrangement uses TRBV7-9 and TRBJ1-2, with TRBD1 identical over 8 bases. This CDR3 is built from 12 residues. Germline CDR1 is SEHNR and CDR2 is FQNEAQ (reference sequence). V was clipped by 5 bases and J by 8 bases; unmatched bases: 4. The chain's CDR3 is CASSPDRVGYTF. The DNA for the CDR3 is TGTGCCAGCAGCCCGGACAGGGTCGGCTACACCTTC.

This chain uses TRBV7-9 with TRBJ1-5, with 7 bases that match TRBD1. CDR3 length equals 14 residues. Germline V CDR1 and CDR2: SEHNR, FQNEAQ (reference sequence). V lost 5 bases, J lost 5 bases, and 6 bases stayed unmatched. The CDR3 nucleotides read TGTGCCAGCAGCCCCAGGGGGGACTATCAGCCCCAGCATTTT. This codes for CASSPRGDYQPQHF.

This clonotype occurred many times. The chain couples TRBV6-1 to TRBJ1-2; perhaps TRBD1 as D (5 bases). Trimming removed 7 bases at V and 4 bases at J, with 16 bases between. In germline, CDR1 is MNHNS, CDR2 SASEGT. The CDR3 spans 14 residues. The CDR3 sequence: CASTPFGGGYGYTF. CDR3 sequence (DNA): TGTGCCAGCACCCCCTTCGGGGGAGGCTATGGCTACACCTTC.

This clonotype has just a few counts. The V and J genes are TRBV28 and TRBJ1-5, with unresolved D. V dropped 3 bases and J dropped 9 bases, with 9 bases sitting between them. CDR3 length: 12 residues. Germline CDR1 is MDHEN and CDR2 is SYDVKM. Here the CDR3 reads CASSLYLGPQHF. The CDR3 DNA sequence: TGTGCCAGCAGTTTGTATCTGGGGCCCCAGCATTTT. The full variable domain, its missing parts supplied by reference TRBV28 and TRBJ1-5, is DVKVTQSSRYLVKRTGEKVFLECVQDMDHENMFWYRQDPGLGLRLIYFSYDVKMKEKGDIPEGYSVSREKKERFSLILESASTNQTSMYLCASSLYLGPQHFGDGTRLSIL.

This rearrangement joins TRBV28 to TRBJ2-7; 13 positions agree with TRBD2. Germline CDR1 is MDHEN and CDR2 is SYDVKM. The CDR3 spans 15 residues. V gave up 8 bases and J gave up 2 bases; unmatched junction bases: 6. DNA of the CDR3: TGTGCCAGCTCAGCACTAGCGGGAGGGACCTACGAGCAGTACTTC. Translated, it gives CASSALAGGTYEQYF.

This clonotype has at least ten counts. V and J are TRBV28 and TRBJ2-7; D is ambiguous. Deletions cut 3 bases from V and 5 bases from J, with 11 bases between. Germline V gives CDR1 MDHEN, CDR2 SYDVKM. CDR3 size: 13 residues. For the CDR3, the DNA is TGTGCCAGCAGTTTTAGAGAACTCCACGAGCAGTACTTC. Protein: CASSFRELHEQYF. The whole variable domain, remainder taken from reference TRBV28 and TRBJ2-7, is DVKVTQSSRYLVKRTGEKVFLECVQDMDHENMFWYRQDPGLGLRLIYFSYDVKMKEKGDIPEGYSVSREKKERFSLILESASTNQTSMYLCASSFRELHEQYFGPGTRLTVT.

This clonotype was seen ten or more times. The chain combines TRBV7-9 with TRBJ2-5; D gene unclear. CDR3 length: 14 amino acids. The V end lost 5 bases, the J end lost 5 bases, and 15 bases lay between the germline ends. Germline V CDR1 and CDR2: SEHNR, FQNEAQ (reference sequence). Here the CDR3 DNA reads TGTGCCAGCAGCATCCGGGCCCCAACCGAGACCCAGTACTTC. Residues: CASSIRAPTETQYF.

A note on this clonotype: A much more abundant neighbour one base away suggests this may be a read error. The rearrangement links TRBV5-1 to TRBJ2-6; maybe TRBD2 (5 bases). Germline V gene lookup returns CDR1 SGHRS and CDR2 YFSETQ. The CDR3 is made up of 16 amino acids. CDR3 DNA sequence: TGTGCCAGCAGCTTGAGGGCTAGCTCTGGGGCCAACGTCCTGACTTTC. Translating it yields CASSLRASSGANVLTF.

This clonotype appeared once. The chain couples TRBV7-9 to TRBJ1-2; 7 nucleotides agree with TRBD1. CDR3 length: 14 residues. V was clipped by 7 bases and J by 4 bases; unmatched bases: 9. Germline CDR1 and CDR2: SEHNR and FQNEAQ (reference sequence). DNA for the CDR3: TGTGCCAGCACCTATGGACAGGCCTTCTATGGCTACACCTTC. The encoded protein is CASTYGQAFYGYTF.

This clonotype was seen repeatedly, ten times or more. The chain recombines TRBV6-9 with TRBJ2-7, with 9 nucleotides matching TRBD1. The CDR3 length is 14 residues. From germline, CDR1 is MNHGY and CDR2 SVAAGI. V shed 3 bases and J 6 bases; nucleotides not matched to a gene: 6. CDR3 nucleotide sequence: TGTGCCAGCAGTTACGGGGACAGGGCGTCCGAGCAGTACTTC. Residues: CASSYGDRASEQYF.

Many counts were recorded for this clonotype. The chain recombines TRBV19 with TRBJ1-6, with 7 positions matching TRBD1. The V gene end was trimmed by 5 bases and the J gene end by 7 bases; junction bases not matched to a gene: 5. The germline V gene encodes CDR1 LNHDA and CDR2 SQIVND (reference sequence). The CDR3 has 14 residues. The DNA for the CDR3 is TGTGCCAGTAGTGGGCGGACAGGAAATTCACCCCTCCACTTT. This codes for CASSGRTGNSPLHF.

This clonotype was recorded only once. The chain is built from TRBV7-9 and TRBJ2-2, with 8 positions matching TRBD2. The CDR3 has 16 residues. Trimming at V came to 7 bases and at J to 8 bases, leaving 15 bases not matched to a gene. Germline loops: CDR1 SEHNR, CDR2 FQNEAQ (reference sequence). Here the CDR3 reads CASKPGGSSSPGELFF. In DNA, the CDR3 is TGTGCCAGCAAGCCGGGGGGGAGCAGTTCACCGGGGGAGCTGTTTTTT.

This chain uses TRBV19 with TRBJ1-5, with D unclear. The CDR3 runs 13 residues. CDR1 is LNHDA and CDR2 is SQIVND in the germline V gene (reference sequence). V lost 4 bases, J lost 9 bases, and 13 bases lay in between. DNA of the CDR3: TGTGCCAGTAGTACTGGCCCTCAGCCGCCCCAGCATTTT. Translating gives CASSTGPQPPQHF. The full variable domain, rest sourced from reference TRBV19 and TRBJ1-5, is DGGITQSPKYLFRKEGQNVTLSCEQNLNHDAMYWYRQDPGQGLRLIYYSQIVNDFQKGDIAEGYSVSREKKESFPLTVTSAQKNPTAFYLCASSTGPQPPQHFGDGTRLSIL.

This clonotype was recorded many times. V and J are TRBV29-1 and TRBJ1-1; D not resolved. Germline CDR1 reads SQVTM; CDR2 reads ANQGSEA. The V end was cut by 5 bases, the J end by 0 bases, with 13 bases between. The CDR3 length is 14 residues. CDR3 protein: CSVNLGRMNTEAFF. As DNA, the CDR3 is TGCAGCGTTAACTTAGGACGGATGAACACTGAAGCTTTCTTT.

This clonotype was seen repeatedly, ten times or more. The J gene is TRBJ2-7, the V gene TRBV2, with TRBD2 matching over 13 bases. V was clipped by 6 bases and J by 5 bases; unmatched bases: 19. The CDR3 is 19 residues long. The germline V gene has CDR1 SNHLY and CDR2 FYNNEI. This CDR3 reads CASSGLLGLAGLDRDEQYF. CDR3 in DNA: TGTGCCAGCAGCGGGCTGTTGGGACTAGCGGGACTAGATAGGGACGAGCAGTACTTC. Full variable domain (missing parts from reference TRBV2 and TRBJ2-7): EPEVTQTPSHQVTQMGQEVILRCVPISNHLYFYWYRQILGQKVEFLVSFYNNEISEKSEIFDDQFSVERPDGSNFTLKIRSTKLEDSAMYFCASSGLLGLAGLDRDEQYFGPGTRLTVT.